The source of this T cell receptor beta chain is a study of prognosis after radiotherapy for stage I lung cancer. Study-level background: SBRT radiotherapy comprised 3 to 5 fractions at a biologically effective dose of at least 100 Gy.

This clonotype came up many times. Multiplex PCR, run in two rounds, amplified TCR beta CDR3 from genomic DNA. The authors ran first-round PCR with primers specific to each TRBV and TRBJ gene. TCRdb ran MiXCR on the multiplex PCR reads and lists one entry per CDR3 protein. The sample shows about 51,000 distinct CDR3 sequences, under 45% of them seen only once. This TCR came from a donor aged 50 or older with non-small cell lung cancer. The source was PBMCs, collected before or after stereotactic body radiation therapy (not recorded which).

CDR3 sequence: CASSRLDGANYGYTF. Here the CDR3 DNA reads TGTGCCAGCTCACGCCTGGACGGTGCTAACTATGGCTACACCTTC. The rearrangement joins TRBV18 to TRBJ1-2; unclear D gene. V dropped 4 bases and J dropped 0 bases, with 12 bases sitting between them. Germline V gene lookup returns CDR1 KGHSH and CDR2 LQKENI. The CDR3 length is 15 residues.